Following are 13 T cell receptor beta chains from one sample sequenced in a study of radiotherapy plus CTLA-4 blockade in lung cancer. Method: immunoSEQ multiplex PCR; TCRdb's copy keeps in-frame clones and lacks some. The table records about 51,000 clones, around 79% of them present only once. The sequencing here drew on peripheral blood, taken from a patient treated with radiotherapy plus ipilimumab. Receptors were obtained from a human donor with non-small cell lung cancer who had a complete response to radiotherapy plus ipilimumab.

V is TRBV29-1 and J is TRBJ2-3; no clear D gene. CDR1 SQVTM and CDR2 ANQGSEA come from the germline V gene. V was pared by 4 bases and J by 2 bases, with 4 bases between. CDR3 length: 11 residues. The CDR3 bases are TGCAGCGTTGCCTACACAGATACGCAGTATTTT. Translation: CSVAYTDTQYF.

This CDR3 is CASSMRTGGADTQYF. The CDR3 DNA sequence: TGTGCCAGCAGCATGCGGACAGGGGGCGCAGATACGCAGTATTTT. V and J are TRBV5-8 and TRBJ2-3, with TRBD1 matching over 11 bases. The CDR3 is made up of 15 amino acids. The V gene end was trimmed by 4 bases and the J gene end by 4 bases; junction bases not matched to a gene: 5. Germline lookup yields CDR1 SGHTS and CDR2 YDEGEE.

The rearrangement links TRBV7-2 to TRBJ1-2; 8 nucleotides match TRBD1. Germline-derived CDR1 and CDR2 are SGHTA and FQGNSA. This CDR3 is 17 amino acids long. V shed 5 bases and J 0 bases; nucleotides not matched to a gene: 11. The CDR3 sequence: CASSPPGRGRTNYGYTF. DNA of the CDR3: TGTGCCAGCAGCCCACCCGGCAGGGGGCGGACTAACTATGGCTACACCTTC. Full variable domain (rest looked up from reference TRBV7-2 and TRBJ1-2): GAGVSQSPSNKVTEKGKDVELRCDPISGHTALYWYRQSLGQGLEFLIYFQGNSAPDKSGLPSDRFSAERTGGSVSTLTIQRTQQEDSAVYLCASSPPGRGRTNYGYTFGSGTRLTVV.

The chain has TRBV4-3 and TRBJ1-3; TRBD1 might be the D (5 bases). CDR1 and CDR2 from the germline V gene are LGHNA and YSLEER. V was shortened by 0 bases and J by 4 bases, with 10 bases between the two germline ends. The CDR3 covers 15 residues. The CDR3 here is CASSQDAGRGNTIYF. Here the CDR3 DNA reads TGCGCCAGCAGCCAAGATGCAGGGCGGGGAAACACCATATATTTT.

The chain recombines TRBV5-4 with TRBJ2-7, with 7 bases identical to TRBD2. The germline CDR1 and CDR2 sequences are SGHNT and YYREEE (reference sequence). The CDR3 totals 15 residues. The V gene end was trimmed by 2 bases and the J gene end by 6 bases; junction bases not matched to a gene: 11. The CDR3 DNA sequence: TGTGCCAGCAGCTTACGCTTAGCGGGCCGGGTCGAGCAGTACGTC. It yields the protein CASSLRLAGRVEQYV.

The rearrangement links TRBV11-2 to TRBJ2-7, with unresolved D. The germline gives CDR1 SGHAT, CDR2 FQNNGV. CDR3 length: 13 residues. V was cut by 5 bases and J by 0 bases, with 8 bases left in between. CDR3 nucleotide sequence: TGTGCCAGCAGCAAACTTGGCTCCTACGAGCAGTACTTC. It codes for CASSKLGSYEQYF.

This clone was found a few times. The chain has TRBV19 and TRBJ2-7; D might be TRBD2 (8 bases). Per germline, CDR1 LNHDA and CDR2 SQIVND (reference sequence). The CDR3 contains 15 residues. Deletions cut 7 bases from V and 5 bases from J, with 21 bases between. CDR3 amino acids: CASIAIGTRGHEQYF. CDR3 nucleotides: TGTGCCAGTATAGCGATCGGGACTAGGGGGCACGAGCAGTACTTC.

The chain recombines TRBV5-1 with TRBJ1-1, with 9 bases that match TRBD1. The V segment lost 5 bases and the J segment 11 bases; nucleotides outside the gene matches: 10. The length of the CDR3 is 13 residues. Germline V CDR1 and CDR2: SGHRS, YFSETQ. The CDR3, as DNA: TGCGCCAGCAGTTTACAGGGGGCGTCTGGGGCTTTCTTT. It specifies CASSLQGASGAFF.

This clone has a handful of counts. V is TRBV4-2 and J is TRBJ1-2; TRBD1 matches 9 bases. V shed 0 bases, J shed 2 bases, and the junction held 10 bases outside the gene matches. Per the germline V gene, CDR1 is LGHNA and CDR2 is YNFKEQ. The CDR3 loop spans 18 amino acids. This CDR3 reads CASSQDRGQGRRNYGYTF. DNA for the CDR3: TGTGCCAGCAGCCAAGATAGGGGACAGGGACGAAGGAACTATGGCTACACCTTC.

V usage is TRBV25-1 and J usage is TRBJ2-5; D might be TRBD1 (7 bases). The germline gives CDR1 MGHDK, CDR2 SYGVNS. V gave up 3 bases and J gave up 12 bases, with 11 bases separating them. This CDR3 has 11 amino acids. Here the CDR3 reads CASSDLRGEYF. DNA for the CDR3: TGTGCCAGCAGTGACCTCAGGGGGGAGTACTTC.

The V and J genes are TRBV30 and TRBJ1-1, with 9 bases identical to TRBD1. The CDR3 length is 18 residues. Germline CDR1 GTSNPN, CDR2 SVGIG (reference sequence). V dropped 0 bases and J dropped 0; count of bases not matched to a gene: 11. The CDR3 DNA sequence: TGTGCCTGGAGTGTAACCGGGACAGGGAGAGGGATGAACACTGAAGCTTTCTTT. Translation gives CAWSVTGTGRGMNTEAFF.

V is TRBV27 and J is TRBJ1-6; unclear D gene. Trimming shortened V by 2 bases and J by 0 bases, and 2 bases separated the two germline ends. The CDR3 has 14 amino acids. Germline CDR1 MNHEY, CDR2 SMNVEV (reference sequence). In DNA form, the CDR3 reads TGTGCCAGCAGTTTACGCTCCTATAATTCACCCCTCCACTTT. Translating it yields CASSLRSYNSPLHF.

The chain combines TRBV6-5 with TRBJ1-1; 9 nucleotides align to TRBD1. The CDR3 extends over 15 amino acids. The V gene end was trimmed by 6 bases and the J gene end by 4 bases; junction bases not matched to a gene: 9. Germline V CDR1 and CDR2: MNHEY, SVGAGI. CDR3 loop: CASRPGQGYPTEAFF. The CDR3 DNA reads TGTGCCAGCAGACCAGGACAGGGGTATCCCACTGAAGCTTTCTTT.